One and the same sample provided the 19 T cell receptor beta chains below, sequenced in a study of shared clonotypes between healthy human individuals. Method: immunoSEQ multiplex PCR; TCRdb's copy keeps in-frame clones and lacks some. The profile shows 650,000 to 800,000 clones, 72% of them singletons. The sequencing sample was made of memory CD4+ T cells sorted from blood. Subset in this sample: CD45RA-negative fraction. These receptors all stem from a woman aged 25 to 45 in good health.

The V gene is TRBV28, the J gene TRBJ1-1; D gene ambiguous. Germline values: CDR1 MDHEN, CDR2 SYDVKM. The V and J ends lost 2 bases and 0 bases respectively, with 10 bases between them. This CDR3 region has 15 residues. The CDR3 DNA sequence: TGTGCCAGCAGTTTACTCGCATGGATGAACACTGAAGCTTTCTTT. It codes for CASSLLAWMNTEAFF.

This clone was recorded many times. The chain uses TRBV19 and TRBJ1-2, with D perhaps TRBD1 (5 bases). Germline V gene data show CDR1 as LNHDA and CDR2 as SQIVND (reference sequence). The ends were cut back, 6 bases at V and 4 bases at J, with 15 bases in the middle. The CDR3 extends over 14 amino acids. The DNA of the CDR3 is TGTGCCAGTAGACCACCCCAGGGAATCTATGGCTACACCTTC. This encodes CASRPPQGIYGYTF.

Only one count was recorded for this clone. The chain couples TRBV12-5 to TRBJ2-5, with a weak D call TRBD2 (6 bases). The CDR3 runs 17 residues. V was clipped by 0 bases and J by 2 bases, with 16 bases between them. Per the germline V gene, CDR1 is LGHNT and CDR2 is FRNRAP. CDR3 residues: CASGLVPSAGLQETQYF. The CDR3 DNA reads as TGTGCTAGTGGTTTGGTACCCTCGGCGGGGCTACAAGAGACCCAGTACTTC.

V is TRBV6-6 and J is TRBJ2-3, with TRBD2 matching 9 bases. The CDR3 has 15 residues. Germline CDR1 MNHNY, CDR2 SVGAGI (reference sequence). Germline trimming cut 6 bases from V and 4 bases from J; bases unmatched to any gene: 8. The CDR3 DNA follows: TGTGCCAGCAGCCACGGGGGCGGGAGGGCAGATACGCAGTATTTT. Amino acids: CASSHGGGRADTQYF.

This clone was counted a few times. At the DNA level, this CDR3 is encoded by other sequences in the same sample as well. The chain links TRBV29-1 to TRBJ1-2, with D unclear. CDR1 is SQVTM and CDR2 is ANQGSEA in the germline V gene. This CDR3 region has 12 residues. Trimming shortened V by 1 base and J by 4 bases, and 7 bases separated the two germline ends. CDR3 protein: CSVEAGPYGYTF. CDR3 coding DNA: TGCAGCGTTGAAGCCGGGCCCTATGGCTACACCTTC.

The J gene is TRBJ2-7, the V gene TRBV6-5, with a tentative D call TRBD1 (6 bases). Germline loops: CDR1 MNHEY, CDR2 SVGAGI. The CDR3 is made up of 13 amino acids. V lost 0 bases to trimming and J lost 4 bases, with 7 bases between them. CDR3 amino acids: CASSYSQGYEQYF. In DNA, the CDR3 is TGTGCCAGCAGTTACTCGCAGGGGTACGAGCAGTACTTC.

V is TRBV7-6 and J is TRBJ2-1, with 11 bases matching TRBD2. Trimming at V came to 5 bases and at J to 7 bases, leaving 13 bases not matched to a gene. Germline loops: CDR1 SGHVS, CDR2 FNYEAQ. This CDR3 is 17 amino acids long. The CDR3 DNA reads as TGTGCCAGCAGCACCCGAACCGGGACTAGCGGACGAAATGAGCAGTTCTTC. Translating gives CASSTRTGTSGRNEQFF.

A single count supports this clone. The rearrangement joins TRBV29-1 to TRBJ1-3, with 7 bases that match TRBD1. The CDR3 consists of 11 residues. Germline-derived CDR1 and CDR2 are SQVTM and ANQGSEA. Unmatched junction bases numbered 12, after V lost 8 bases and J lost 14 bases. The CDR3 DNA reads as TGCAGCCCGGACAGGCATTTTTACTTATATTTT. This encodes CSPDRHFYLYF. The whole variable domain, remainder taken from reference TRBV29-1 and TRBJ1-3, is SAVISQKPSRDICQRGTSLTIQCQVDSQVTMMFWYRQQPGQSLTLIATANQGSEATYESGFVIDKFPISRPNLTFSTLTVSNMSPEDSSIYLCSPDRHFYLYFGEGSWLTVV.

The chain couples TRBV10-2 to TRBJ1-1; 7 bases fit TRBD1. This CDR3 comprises 15 residues. The J segment lost 1 base and the V segment lost 2 bases, leaving 4 bases of the junction unmatched. The germline V gene encodes CDR1 WSHSY and CDR2 SAAADI. For the CDR3, the DNA is TGCGCCAGCAGTGAGCCGTGGACAGGGAACACTGAAGCTTTCTTT. Protein: CASSEPWTGNTEAFF.

The gene calls are TRBV5-6 and TRBJ2-7; D is uncertain. The germline V gene encodes CDR1 SGHDT and CDR2 YYEEEE. The CDR3 is 14 residues long. The ends were cut back, 6 bases at V and 1 base at J, with 14 bases in the middle. DNA for the CDR3: TGTGCCAGCACCCGGAGACGCTCATCCTACGAGCAGTACTTC. Its protein product is CASTRRRSSYEQYF.

The CDR3 sequence is CASSSPTSGSYEQYF. CDR3 coding DNA: TGTGCCAGCAGTTCCCCGACTAGCGGTTCCTACGAGCAGTACTTC. This rearrangement joins TRBV6-5 to TRBJ2-7; 9 nucleotides match TRBD2. After removal of 4 bases from V and 1 base from J, the junction contained 5 bases not matched to a gene. Germline CDR1 is MNHEY and CDR2 is SVGAGI. The CDR3 is 15 residues long.

CDR3 residues: CASSSPAGPGITYEQYF. The CDR3 DNA reads as TGTGCCAGCAGTTCCCCCGCGGGCCCGGGGATTACGTACGAGCAGTACTTC. The rearrangement joins TRBV28 to TRBJ2-7; perhaps TRBD2 as D (5 bases). Germline-derived CDR1 and CDR2 are MDHEN and SYDVKM. The germline V and J ends were trimmed by 4 bases and 4 bases, with 23 bases remaining between them. The CDR3 spans 17 residues.

This clone was seen many times. CDR3 in amino acids: CASSMERTDNTEAFF. CDR3 nucleotide sequence: TGTGCCAGTAGTATGGAGAGAACAGACAACACTGAAGCTTTCTTT. The chain joins TRBV19 to TRBJ1-1; D uncertain. With 3 bases removed from V and 2 bases from J, the gap between germline ends came to 13 bases. The CDR3 sequence is 15 residues long. The germline gives CDR1 LNHDA, CDR2 SQIVND (reference sequence).

This clone was seen a handful of times. This chain links TRBV4-1 with TRBJ1-4, with a tentative D call TRBD1 (5 bases). Germline loops: CDR1 MGHRA, CDR2 YSYEKL. V gave up 3 bases and J gave up 4 bases, with 12 bases separating them. The CDR3 consists of 15 residues. The CDR3 region is CASSHMTAHNEKLFF. The CDR3 coding sequence is TGCGCCAGCAGCCACATGACAGCCCATAATGAAAAACTGTTTTTT.

This chain connects TRBV5-1 to TRBJ2-4; maybe TRBD2 (5 bases). Germline CDR1 and CDR2: SGHRS and YFSETQ. This CDR3 contains 14 residues. Trimming cost V 2 bases and J 7 bases, with 13 bases left between them. The CDR3 DNA is TGCGCCAGCAGCTTCGGCGATTCTAGCAACATTCAGTACTTC. Protein sequence: CASSFGDSSNIQYF.

This chain uses TRBV5-6 with TRBJ2-2; TRBD1 might be the D (5 bases). Germline V lookup: CDR1 SGHDT, CDR2 YYEEEE. The CDR3 runs 16 residues. V shed 1 base and J shed 5 bases, with 15 bases lying between them. The CDR3 DNA follows: TGTGCCAGCAGCTTGCAGTCGGCAGGGCGGACCGGGGAGCTGTTTTTT. This translates into CASSLQSAGRTGELFF.

About this clone itself: The same CDR3 also results from other DNA sequences found in this sample. This chain uses TRBV19 with TRBJ1-4; D unclear. Germline V gene data show CDR1 as LNHDA and CDR2 as SQIVND (reference sequence). The CDR3 length is 15 residues. V lost 1 base and J 0 bases, leaving 6 bases between the germline ends. The CDR3 reads CASSIVTTTNEKLFF. The CDR3 nucleotides read TGTGCCAGTAGTATAGTAACGACAACTAATGAAAAACTGTTTTTT.

V gene TRBV18 combines with J gene TRBJ1-2; no clear D gene. Germline CDR1 and CDR2: KGHSH and LQKENI. Trimming pared 7 bases from V and 8 bases from J, leaving 17 bases between. This CDR3 contains 13 residues. The CDR3 nucleotides read TGTGCCAGCTTACCCGCCAGCGGTTGGGGCTACACCTTC. Translating it yields CASLPASGWGYTF. Using reference TRBV18 and TRBJ1-2 for the parts outside the CDR3, the full variable domain is NAGVMQNPRHLVRRRGQEARLRCSPMKGHSHVYWYRQLPEEGLKFMVYLQKENIIDESGMPKERFSAEFPKEGPSILRIQQVVRGDSAAYFCASLPASGWGYTFGSGTRLTVV.

The chain employs TRBV6-4 and TRBJ1-2, with D perhaps TRBD1 (6 bases). Trimming left V 5 bases short and J 7 bases short, with 14 bases between. The CDR3 spans 13 residues. Germline V gene sequence: CDR1 MRHNA, CDR2 SNTAGT. CDR3 bases: TGTGCCAGCAGTCCTACGGTAGGGGGTGGCTACACCTTC. Residues: CASSPTVGGGYTF.